This T cell receptor beta chain was identified during a study of blood T cell repertoires in COVID-19 (dated by TCRdb to about 2020). About the investigation overall: Samples covering the acute and convalescent phases of COVID-19 were provided by collaborators in the United States, Italy and Spain. The prospective study material was composed of cDNA or gDNA derived from T cells, B-cell-depleted T cells, or PBMCs. Subjects who had been exposed to COVID-19, were actively infected with it, or had recovered from it provided the deeply sampled blood TCRbeta repertoires that made up the dataset. The repertoires were released in a freely available public database meant as a resource for research on the immune response to SARS-CoV-2. The samples were drawn from two sources: the first 160 participants of the ongoing ImmuneRACE study, and some 1,300 subjects contributed by 6 global collaborators. Nearly every sample came with metadata listing a de-identified subject ID, COVID-19 status, age in years and sex. Where HLA class I and class II types were available, the types were taken from metadata supplied by the sample provider, not from assay-based typing.

Findings and caveats that apply to the study as a whole: How much clinical and demographic metadata was included differed by source and by participant, and the metadata was provided uncurated.

V and J are truncated by 2 bases and 0 bases respectively, leaving an intervening sequence of 13 bases. CDR1 and CDR2 are read off the germline V gene as MNHEY and SVGAGI. The CDR3 contains 16 residues, cysteine and phenylalanine counted. This entry keeps only the CDR3 DNA: 48 bases, framed from base 1. The collaborating institutions used their own protocols to collect whole blood in K2EDTA tubes. For TCRbeta analysis, collaborator samples were shipped as frozen whole blood, as isolated PBMCs, or as DNA extracted from either sample type. Points on this clone: The antigen this receptor binds is unknown. Base qualities are missing; no much larger clone stands one base away.

TCRbeta CDR3 regions were amplified from genomic DNA by means of the immunoSEQ Assay, a bias-controlled multiplex PCR. Under the source paper's analysis protocol: Nucleated cell counts per sample were estimated from amplification of reference gene primers within the assay. To quantify the absolute abundance of each unique TCRbeta CDR3 rearrangement, sequence reads were collapsed and filtered. For each sample, productive Simpson clonality was calculated as the square root of Simpson's diversity index over productive rearrangements. This is the immuneACCESS table as TCRdb keeps it, with only in-frame sequences that have V and J called. A part of the clones is gone; compared with another copy, unresolved V genes explain less than half, and the rest is unexplained. The V and J calls and clone size come from that table; D and trimming were worked out from the DNA. This sample has approximately 180,000 clones in its table, and more than 75% of those were observed once. The top ten clonotypes cover approximately 6% of the sample.

The sequenced sample consisted of peripheral blood. The chain employs TRBV6-5 and TRBJ1-1; a confident D gene designation cannot be given. This clonotype originated in a man aged 40-49 years with active or convalescent COVID-19. The DNA sequence follows: TGTGCCAGCAGTTACAACATTGGACTCATGAACACTGAAGCTTTCTTT. Its protein reads: CASSYNIGLMNTEAFF.